This T cell receptor (beta chain) derives from a study of OX40 agonist ivuxolimab in advanced cancers. The CDR3 contains 15 residues. J gave up 3 bases and V 4 bases, and 3 bases lay outside the gene matches. Per the germline V gene, CDR1 is MNHEY and CDR2 is SMNVEV (reference sequence). The method was immunoSEQ multiplex PCR; TCRdb's version includes in-frame clones alone and lacks a portion of them. This repertoire shows 30,000 to 35,000 clones, over 80% found once; its top ten account for 30% to 40%. The chain links TRBV27 to TRBJ2-2; 9 bases agree with TRBD2. The source material was CD4+ or CD8+ T cells sorted from blood, sampled in a trial of the OX40 agonist ivuxolimab. This sequence was found in an adult with an advanced solid tumor such as melanoma, head and neck, liver or kidney cancer. The CDR3 sequence: CASSSRGRDTGELFF. The CDR3 DNA reads TGTGCCAGCAGTTCCCGCGGGAGGGACACCGGGGAGCTGTTTTTT.